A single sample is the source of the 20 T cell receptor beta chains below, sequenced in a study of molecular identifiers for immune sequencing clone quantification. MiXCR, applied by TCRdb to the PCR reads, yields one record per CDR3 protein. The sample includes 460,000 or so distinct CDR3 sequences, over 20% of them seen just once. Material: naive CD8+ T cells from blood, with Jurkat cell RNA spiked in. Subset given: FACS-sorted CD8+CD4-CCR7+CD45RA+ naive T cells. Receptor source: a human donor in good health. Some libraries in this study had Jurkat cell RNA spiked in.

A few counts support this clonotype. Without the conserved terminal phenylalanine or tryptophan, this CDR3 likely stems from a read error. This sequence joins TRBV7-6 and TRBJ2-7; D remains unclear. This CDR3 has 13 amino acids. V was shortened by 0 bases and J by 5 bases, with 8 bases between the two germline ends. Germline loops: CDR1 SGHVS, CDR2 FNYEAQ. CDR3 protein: CASSLAPRNEQYS. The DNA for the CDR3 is TGTGCCAGCAGCTTAGCGCCACGGAACGAGCAGTACTCC.

The CDR3 here is CASVSGTVYSPLHF. CDR3 in DNA: TGTGCCAGCGTCTCCGGGACAGTCTATTCACCCCTCCACTTT. This rearrangement joins TRBV6-2 or TRBV6-3 to TRBJ1-6; 7 bases map to TRBD1. The V gene end was trimmed by 8 bases and the J gene end by 8 bases; junction bases not matched to a gene: 9. The CDR3 totals 14 residues. Looked up from germline, CDR1 is MNHEY and CDR2 is SVGEGT.

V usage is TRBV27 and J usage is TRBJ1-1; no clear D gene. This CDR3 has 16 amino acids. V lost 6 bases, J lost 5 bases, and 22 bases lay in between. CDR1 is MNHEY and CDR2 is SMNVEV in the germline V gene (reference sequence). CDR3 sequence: CASSLLADLMGTEAFF. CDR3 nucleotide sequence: TGTGCCAGCAGCCTCCTGGCGGACTTAATGGGTACTGAAGCTTTCTTT.

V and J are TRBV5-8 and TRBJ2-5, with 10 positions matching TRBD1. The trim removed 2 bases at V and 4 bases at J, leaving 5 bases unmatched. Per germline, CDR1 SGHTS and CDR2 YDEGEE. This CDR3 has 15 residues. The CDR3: CASSLGTGALETQYF. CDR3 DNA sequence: TGTGCCAGCAGCTTAGGGACAGGGGCTTTAGAGACCCAGTACTTC.

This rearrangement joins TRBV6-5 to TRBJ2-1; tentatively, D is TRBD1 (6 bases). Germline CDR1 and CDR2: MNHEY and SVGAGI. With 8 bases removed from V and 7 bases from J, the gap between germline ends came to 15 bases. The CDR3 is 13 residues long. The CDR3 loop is CASGLTGFNEQFF. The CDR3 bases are TGTGCCAGCGGCCTAACAGGGTTTAATGAGCAGTTCTTC.

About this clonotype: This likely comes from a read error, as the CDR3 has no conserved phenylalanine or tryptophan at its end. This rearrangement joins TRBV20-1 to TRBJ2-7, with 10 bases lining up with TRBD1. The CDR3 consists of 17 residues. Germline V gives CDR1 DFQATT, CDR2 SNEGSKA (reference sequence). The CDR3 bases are TGCAGCAACCAGCACGAACTCCGGGACAGGGGCGTCTACGAGCAGTACTCC. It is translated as CSNQHELRDRGVYEQYS.

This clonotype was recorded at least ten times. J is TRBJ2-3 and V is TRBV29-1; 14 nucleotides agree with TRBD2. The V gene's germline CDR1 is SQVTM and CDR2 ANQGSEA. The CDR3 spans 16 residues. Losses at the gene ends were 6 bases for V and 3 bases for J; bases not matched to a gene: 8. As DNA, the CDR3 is TGCAGCGTAGAGGGACTAGCGGGAGTACTTACAGATACGCAGTATTTT. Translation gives CSVEGLAGVLTDTQYF.

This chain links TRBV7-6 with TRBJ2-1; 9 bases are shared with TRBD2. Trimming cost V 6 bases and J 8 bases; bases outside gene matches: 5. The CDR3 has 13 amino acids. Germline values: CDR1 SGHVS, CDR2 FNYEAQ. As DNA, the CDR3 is TGTGCCAGCAGAGCTAGCGGGATGGATGAGCAGTTCTTC. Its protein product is CASRASGMDEQFF.

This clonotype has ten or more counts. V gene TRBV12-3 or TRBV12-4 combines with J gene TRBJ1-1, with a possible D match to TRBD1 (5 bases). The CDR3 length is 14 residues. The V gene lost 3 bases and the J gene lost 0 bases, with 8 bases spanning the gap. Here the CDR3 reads CASSFGGVNTEAFF. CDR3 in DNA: TGTGCCAGCAGTTTCGGGGGTGTGAACACTGAAGCTTTCTTT.

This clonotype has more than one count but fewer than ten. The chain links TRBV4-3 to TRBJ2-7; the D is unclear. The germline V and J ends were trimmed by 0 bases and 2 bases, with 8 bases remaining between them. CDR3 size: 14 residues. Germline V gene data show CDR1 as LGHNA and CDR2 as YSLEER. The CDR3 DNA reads TGCGCCAGCAGCCAAGATTTGGGGACCTACGAGCAGTACTTC. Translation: CASSQDLGTYEQYF.

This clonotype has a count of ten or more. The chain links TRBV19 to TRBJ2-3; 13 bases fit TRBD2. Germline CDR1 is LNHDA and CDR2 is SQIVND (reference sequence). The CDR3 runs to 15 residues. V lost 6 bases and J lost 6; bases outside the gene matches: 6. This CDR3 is CASRRTSGRGDTQYF. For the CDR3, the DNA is TGTGCCAGTAGGAGGACTAGCGGGAGAGGTGATACGCAGTATTTT.

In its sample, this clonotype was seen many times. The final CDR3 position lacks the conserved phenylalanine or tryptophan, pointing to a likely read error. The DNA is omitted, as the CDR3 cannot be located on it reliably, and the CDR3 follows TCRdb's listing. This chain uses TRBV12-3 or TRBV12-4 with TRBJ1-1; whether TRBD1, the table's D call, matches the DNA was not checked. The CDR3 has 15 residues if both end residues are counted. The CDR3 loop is CASSPKAGTVYPDFL.

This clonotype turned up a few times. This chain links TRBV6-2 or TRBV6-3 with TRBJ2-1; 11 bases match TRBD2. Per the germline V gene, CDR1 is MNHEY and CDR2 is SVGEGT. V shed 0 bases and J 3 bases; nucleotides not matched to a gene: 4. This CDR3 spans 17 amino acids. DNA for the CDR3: TGTGCCAGCAGTTACTCCCAGACTAGCGGGGTCTACAATGAGCAGTTCTTC. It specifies CASSYSQTSGVYNEQFF.

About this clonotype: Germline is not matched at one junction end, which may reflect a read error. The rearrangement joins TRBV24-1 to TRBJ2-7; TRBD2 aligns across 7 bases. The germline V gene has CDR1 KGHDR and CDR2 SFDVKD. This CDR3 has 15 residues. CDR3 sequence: CASSDPKGGSYEQYF. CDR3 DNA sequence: TGTGCCTCCAGTGATCCCAAGGGAGGGTCCTACGAGCAGTACTTC.

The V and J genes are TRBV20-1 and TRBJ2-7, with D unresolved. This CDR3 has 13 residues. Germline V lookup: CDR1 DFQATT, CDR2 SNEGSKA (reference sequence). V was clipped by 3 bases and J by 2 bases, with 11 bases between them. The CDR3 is CSASGLITYEQYF. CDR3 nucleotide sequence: TGCAGTGCTAGCGGGCTAATTACCTACGAGCAGTACTTC.

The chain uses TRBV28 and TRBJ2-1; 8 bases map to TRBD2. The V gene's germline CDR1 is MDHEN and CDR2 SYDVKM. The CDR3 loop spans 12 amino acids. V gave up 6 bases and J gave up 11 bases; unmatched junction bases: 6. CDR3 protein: CASRRAGVQQFF. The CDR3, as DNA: TGTGCCAGCAGGAGAGCGGGAGTCCAGCAGTTCTTC. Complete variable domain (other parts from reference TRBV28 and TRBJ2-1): DVKVTQSSRYLVKRTGEKVFLECVQDMDHENMFWYRQDPGLGLRLIYFSYDVKMKEKGDIPEGYSVSREKKERFSLILESASTNQTSMYLCASRRAGVQQFFGPGTRLTVL.

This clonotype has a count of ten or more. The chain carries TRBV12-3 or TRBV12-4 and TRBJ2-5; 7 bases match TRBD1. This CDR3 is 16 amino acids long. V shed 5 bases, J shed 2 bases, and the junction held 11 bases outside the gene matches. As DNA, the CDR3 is TGTGCCAGCAGTCTGCACCGGGACAGCGAGCAAGAGACCCAGTACTTC. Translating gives CASSLHRDSEQETQYF.

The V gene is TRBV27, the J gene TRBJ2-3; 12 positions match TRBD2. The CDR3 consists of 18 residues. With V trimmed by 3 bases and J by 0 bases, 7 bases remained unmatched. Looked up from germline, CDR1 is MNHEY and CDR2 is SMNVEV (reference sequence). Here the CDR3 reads CASSLLTSGGPSTDTQYF. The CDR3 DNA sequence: TGTGCCAGCAGTTTGCTGACTAGCGGGGGCCCTAGCACAGATACGCAGTATTTT.

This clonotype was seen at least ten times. CDR3 nucleotide sequence: TGCAGTGCTAGAGAGGCTAGCGGGGGGTTTTACCCCTACGAGCAGTACTTC. It yields the protein CSAREASGGFYPYEQYF. The chain couples TRBV20-1 to TRBJ2-7; 11 bases fit TRBD2. The CDR3 spans 17 residues. Trimming removed 0 bases from V and 2 bases from J; junction bases left unmatched: 9. The V gene's germline CDR1 is DFQATT and CDR2 SNEGSKA (reference sequence).

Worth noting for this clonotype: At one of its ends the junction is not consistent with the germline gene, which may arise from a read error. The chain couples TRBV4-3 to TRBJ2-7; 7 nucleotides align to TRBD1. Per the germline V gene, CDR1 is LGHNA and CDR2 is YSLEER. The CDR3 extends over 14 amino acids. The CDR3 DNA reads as TGCGCCAGCAACCAAGGGGACAGAGAATACGAGCAGTACTTC. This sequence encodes CASNQGDREYEQYF.